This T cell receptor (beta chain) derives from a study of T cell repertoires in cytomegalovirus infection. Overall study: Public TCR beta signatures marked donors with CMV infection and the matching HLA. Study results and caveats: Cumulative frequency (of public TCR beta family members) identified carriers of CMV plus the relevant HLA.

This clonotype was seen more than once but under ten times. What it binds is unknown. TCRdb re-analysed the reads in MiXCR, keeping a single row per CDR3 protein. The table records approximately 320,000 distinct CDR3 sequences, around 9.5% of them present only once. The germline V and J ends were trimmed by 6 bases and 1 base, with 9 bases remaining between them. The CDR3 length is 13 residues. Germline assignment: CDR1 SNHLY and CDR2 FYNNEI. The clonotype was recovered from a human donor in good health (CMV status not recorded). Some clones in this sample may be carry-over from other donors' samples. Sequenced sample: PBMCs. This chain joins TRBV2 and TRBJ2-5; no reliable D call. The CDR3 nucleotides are TGTGCCAGCAGGAACAGTATCCAAGAGACCCAGTACTTC. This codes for CASRNSIQETQYF.